This TCR beta chain was identified in a study of blood T cells in healthy people across ages. General observations from the study: In older individuals, TCR beta diversity per million T cells was lower, falling roughly linearly with age. Estimates of total diversity, which came from one million sequenced T cells, were considered to be underestimates.

The authors isolated at least 6.5 million PBMCs per sample. With a J-beta primer mix and a sample-barcoded 5' primer, a second PCR ran roughly 6 to 12 cycles. TCRdb re-analysed the 5' RACE reads in MiXCR, keeping a single row per CDR3 protein. The profile shows about a million distinct CDR3 sequences, 45% to 50% of them singletons. This clonotype appeared a few times. Its target is not known. Sequencing was done on a sample of blood. The TCR sequence derives from a man aged 25 to 40 in good health.

CDR3 in amino acids: CSAPDRLSSYEQYF. As DNA, the CDR3 is TGCAGTGCCCCAGACAGACTGAGCTCCTACGAGCAGTACTTC. The chain carries TRBV20-1 and TRBJ2-7; possibly TRBD1 for D (5 bases). Germline V gene lookup returns CDR1 DFQATT and CDR2 SNEGSKA (reference sequence). The CDR3 covers 14 residues. The V end was cut by 6 bases, the J end by 0 bases, with 15 bases between.